Following are 13 T cell receptor beta chains from one sample sequenced in a study of identical twins. TCRdb re-derived calls from the 5' RACE reads in MiXCR, one entry per CDR3 protein. The sample lists 250,000 or so distinct CDR3 sequences, about 8.3% occurring once. The sample was also linked to a second study, of yellow fever vaccine responses in identical twins.

Sequenced: CD8+ T cells sorted from blood. These receptors came from a young woman in good health.

The chain joins TRBV28 to TRBJ2-1; 10 bases are shared with TRBD2. Germline CDR1 and CDR2: MDHEN and SYDVKM. V lost 7 bases and J lost 8; bases outside the gene matches: 8. The CDR3 contains 14 residues. This chain's CDR3 is CASTKREGFDEQFF. CDR3 nucleotide sequence: TGTGCCAGCACGAAGCGGGAGGGCTTTGATGAGCAGTTCTTC.

The sample holds a few counts of this clonotype. V usage is TRBV7-6 and J usage is TRBJ1-1; D is uncertain. The germline V and J ends were trimmed by 4 bases and 1 base, with 10 bases remaining between them. There are 14 residues in the CDR3. Germline loops: CDR1 SGHVS, CDR2 FNYEAQ. The CDR3 coding sequence is TGTGCCAGCAGCTCTGTAGGCCCGAACACTGAAGCTTTCTTT. It yields the protein CASSSVGPNTEAFF.

CDR3 protein: CASSQTSGSSRDEQFF. The CDR3 region has the DNA TGCGCCAGCAGCCAAACTAGCGGGAGTAGTCGAGATGAGCAGTTCTTC. The rearrangement uses TRBV4-3 and TRBJ2-1; TRBD2 agrees at 11 bases. CDR1 and CDR2 from the germline V gene are LGHNA and YSLEER. V was pared by 2 bases and J by 8 bases, with 8 bases of the junction left unmatched. CDR3 size: 16 residues.

This clonotype appeared many times. The V gene is TRBV5-1, the J gene TRBJ2-3; 8 bases are shared with TRBD2. The CDR3 covers 17 residues. Germline assignment: CDR1 SGHRS and CDR2 YFSETQ. The trim removed 1 base at V and 2 bases at J, leaving 9 bases unmatched. The CDR3 is CASSLPSAGAFTDTQYF. CDR3 bases: TGCGCCAGCAGCTTGCCCTCAGCGGGGGCCTTCACAGATACGCAGTATTTT.

In this sample, this clonotype turned up a few times. The chain is built from TRBV11-2 and TRBJ2-1; 7 positions match TRBD2. Germline V gives CDR1 SGHAT, CDR2 FQNNGV. The CDR3 consists of 17 residues. With V trimmed by 2 bases and J by 0 bases, 7 bases remained unmatched. In DNA, the CDR3 is TGTGCCAGCAGCTTACGGCCGAGCGGGATCTCCTACAATGAGCAGTTCTTC. Protein: CASSLRPSGISYNEQFF.

In its sample, this clonotype was seen a few times. The V gene is TRBV3-1, the J gene TRBJ2-5; TRBD2 matches at 9 bases. V lost 4 bases to trimming and J lost 4 bases; unmatched junction nucleotides: 19. The V gene's germline CDR1 is LGHDT and CDR2 YNNKEL (reference sequence). CDR3 size: 19 residues. The CDR3 sequence: CASSPGLALAGVSRETQYF. CDR3 bases: TGTGCCAGCAGCCCCGGACTAGCGTTAGCGGGAGTAAGTAGAGAGACCCAGTACTTC.

The chain recombines TRBV11-2 with TRBJ2-7; D may match TRBD1 or TRBD2 (6 bases each). The CDR3 length is 13 residues. From germline, CDR1 is SGHAT and CDR2 FQNNGV. Trimming took off 5 bases at V and 5 bases at J, with 13 bases between the two ends. CDR3 bases: TGTGCCAGCAGCCACTCCGGGGGCGACGAGCAGTACTTC. Protein: CASSHSGGDEQYF.

The chain carries TRBV6-4 and TRBJ2-5, with 10 positions matching TRBD1. This CDR3 comprises 14 residues. CDR1 is MRHNA and CDR2 is SNTAGT in the germline V gene. V was clipped by 6 bases and J by 5 bases; unmatched bases: 6. The CDR3 spells CASRTLGQGETQYF. The CDR3 nucleotides read TGTGCCAGCAGGACCCTGGGACAGGGGGAGACCCAGTACTTC.

This clonotype appeared many times. Since the CDR3 does not end with the conserved phenylalanine or tryptophan, this likely comes from a read error. The DNA is left out, because the CDR3 cannot be placed on it with certainty; the CDR3 is given as TCRdb lists it. The chain carries TRBV29-1 and TRBJ2-5; whether TRBD2, the table's D call, matches the DNA was not checked. CDR1 SQVTM and CDR2 ANQGSEA come from the germline V gene. From its first to its last residue, the CDR3 has 11 amino acids. CDR3 loop: CSVVAYEDPEL.

V and J are TRBV29-1 and TRBJ2-2; D uncertain. The CDR3 sequence is 12 residues long. The germline CDR1 and CDR2 sequences are SQVTM and ANQGSEA. Trimming took off 6 bases at V and 7 bases at J, with 12 bases between the two ends. CDR3 region: CSVTSLRGELFF. CDR3 bases: TGCAGCGTGACCTCTCTCCGCGGGGAGCTGTTTTTT.

This clonotype was recorded many times. This chain uses TRBV6-1 with TRBJ2-7; TRBD2 matches at 12 bases. Trimming removed 7 bases from V and 3 bases from J; junction bases left unmatched: 10. In germline, CDR1 is MNHNS, CDR2 SASEGT. The CDR3 runs to 16 residues. CDR3 amino acids: CASKQLAGGMIYEQYF. CDR3 DNA sequence: TGTGCCAGCAAGCAACTAGCGGGAGGAATGATCTACGAGCAGTACTTC.

This clonotype was observed a few times. The chain carries TRBV5-1 and TRBJ1-5, with D perhaps TRBD1 (6 bases). Germline V CDR1 and CDR2: SGHRS, YFSETQ. V lost 4 bases and J lost 0, with 11 bases in between. The CDR3 covers 15 residues. The CDR3 here is CASSKTGNSNQPQHF. As DNA, the CDR3 is TGCGCCAGCAGCAAGACAGGCAATAGCAATCAGCCCCAGCATTTT.

This clonotype was observed a few times. This chain's CDR3 is CSARDEGQEQYF. For the CDR3, the DNA is TGCAGTGCTAGAGACGAGGGACAGGAGCAGTACTTC. J is TRBJ2-7 and V is TRBV20-1; 7 bases fit TRBD1. The junction had 3 bases not matched to a gene; V was cut back by 0 bases and J by 7 bases. The CDR3 is 12 amino acids. In germline, CDR1 is DFQATT, CDR2 SNEGSKA (reference sequence).